This T cell receptor (beta chain) was captured by sequencing in a study of T cell responses to AZD1222 COVID-19 vaccine. General study findings and limits: Nearly half of spike-specific TCRs reportedly target unmutated variant regions. Donors were mostly white British, more females; clonal diversity possibly underestimated.

The method was immunoSEQ multiplex PCR; TCRdb's version includes in-frame clones alone and lacks a portion of them. The repertoire holds 180,000 or so clones, with 88% as singletons. Comment on this clone: The antigen is not known.

CDR3 length: 12 residues. The V and J ends lost 5 bases and 4 bases respectively, with 8 bases between them. Germline V gene data show CDR1 as SGHTA and CDR2 as FQGNSA. The sequence was collected from an adult who received the AZD1222 COVID-19 vaccine. The chain couples TRBV7-2 to TRBJ1-2; unclear D gene. The material sequenced was peripheral blood, taken 28 days after the second AZD1222 dose. CDR3 in DNA: TGTGCCAGCAGCCCCGGGCTCTATGGCTACACCTTC. Protein sequence: CASSPGLYGYTF. The full variable domain, rest sourced from reference TRBV7-2 and TRBJ1-2, is GAGVSQSPSNKVTEKGKDVELRCDPISGHTALYWYRQSLGQGLEFLIYFQGNSAPDKSGLPSDRFSAERTGGSVSTLTIQRTQQEDSAVYLCASSPGLYGYTFGSGTRLTVV.